A single sample is the source of the 6 T cell receptor beta chains below, sequenced in a study of T cells in Graves' hyperthyroidism and ophthalmopathy. Amplification of TCR beta CDR3 regions was performed using RNA transcripts as template. During a first-round RT-PCR of the TCR CDR3, the HTBI primer set was used. Each CDR3 protein is one row after TCRdb ran MiXCR on the multiplex PCR reads. The sample yields under 550,000 distinct CDR3 sequences, about 20% seen once. The sample was blood. The source of these receptors is a man between 40 and 49 years old with Graves' ophthalmopathy.

The chain uses TRBV7-9 and TRBJ2-3, with TRBD2 identical over 10 bases. V shed 4 bases, J shed 0 bases, and the junction held 13 bases outside the gene matches. The germline gives CDR1 SEHNR, CDR2 FQNEAQ (reference sequence). The CDR3 has 19 residues. In DNA form, the CDR3 reads TGTGCCAGCAGCTCCCTGGGAGCGGGAGGGCCGTCGAGCACAGATACGCAGTATTTT. Translated: CASSSLGAGGPSSTDTQYF.

There are many counts of this clonotype. This sequence joins TRBV30 and TRBJ1-2; D is possibly TRBD1 (5 bases). V was cut by 8 bases and J by 2 bases, with 12 bases left in between. This CDR3 spans 12 amino acids. Germline values: CDR1 GTSNPN, CDR2 SVGIG (reference sequence). Written as DNA, the CDR3 is TGTGCCCGTGCGGGGGAAAACTATGGCTACACCTTC. Residues: CARAGENYGYTF.

This clonotype was detected ten times or more. This chain uses TRBV20-1 with TRBJ2-5, with D perhaps matching TRBD1 (6 bases). V was trimmed by 6 bases and J by 3 bases, leaving 23 bases between them. Germline V gene data show CDR1 as DFQATT and CDR2 as SNEGSKA (reference sequence). This CDR3 is built from 16 residues. CDR3 nucleotide sequence: TGCAGTGCGCCGAGGGCGCAGGGGATATTCGAAGAGACCCAGTACTTC. It is translated as CSAPRAQGIFEETQYF.

This chain joins TRBV28 and TRBJ2-1; D could derive from TRBD1 or TRBD2 (7 bases each). From germline, CDR1 is MDHEN and CDR2 SYDVKM. V lost 5 bases to trimming and J lost 15 bases, with 17 bases between them. CDR3 length equals 12 residues. CDR3 in amino acids: CASSPGLRGGFF. In DNA, the CDR3 is TGTGCCAGCAGTCCGGGCCTCAGGGGGGGGTTCTTC.

This clonotype showed up many times. The J gene is TRBJ2-1, the V gene TRBV5-1; D may be TRBD2 (5 bases). In germline, CDR1 is SGHRS, CDR2 YFSETQ. The CDR3 is 15 amino acids. Deletions cut 1 base from V and 5 bases from J, with 13 bases between. The CDR3 here is CASSLKSLADNEQFF. CDR3 DNA: TGCGCCAGCAGCTTGAAGAGCCTAGCAGACAATGAGCAGTTCTTC.

With regard to this clonotype: As the CDR3 is not closed by the conserved phenylalanine or tryptophan, this likely results from a read error. The J gene is TRBJ1-2, the V gene TRBV24-1; 9 nucleotides match TRBD1. Losses at the gene ends were 2 bases for V and 5 bases for J; bases not matched to a gene: 5. The CDR3 runs 15 residues. Germline V gene lookup returns CDR1 KGHDR and CDR2 SFDVKD. The CDR3 loop is CATSDSGTGPYGYTL. DNA for the CDR3: TGTGCCACCAGTGATTCCGGGACAGGGCCGTATGGCTACACCCTC.